These T cell receptor beta chains were read from a single sample in a study of control samples from healthy donors and cancer patients. Clones were sequenced by immunoSEQ multiplex PCR, and TCRdb holds only the in-frame ones, with some missing. The sample has about 140,000 clones, roughly 92% seen once. Sequencing was carried out using blood. The receptors originated from a man between 25 and 39 years old in good health. Each CDR3 is given with its conserved first and last residue. The order of the fields is CDR3 length, J gene, clone size, D gene, V gene, CDR3 DNA, CDR3 protein. A D gene is named only where the DNA matches it firmly. Size is stated for part of the rows, as once, few or many counts, or as a class when the clone is expanded.

len: 14; j_gene: TRBJ2-1; abundance: -; d_gene: TRBD2; v_gene: TRBV4-1; CDR3nt: TGCGCCAGCAGCCACGGGACTAGCTTAAGTGAGCAGTTCTTC; CDR3aa: CASSHGTSLSEQFF
len: 14; j_gene: TRBJ2-5; abundance: -; d_gene: -; v_gene: TRBV4-2; CDR3nt: TGTGCCAGCAGCCAAGAAATTGGGGCAAGGACCCAGTACTTC; CDR3aa: CASSQEIGARTQYF
len: 11; j_gene: TRBJ2-7; abundance: -; d_gene: TRBD1; v_gene: TRBV28; CDR3nt: TGTGCCAGCAGTCCAGACAGGGTCCAGTACTTC; CDR3aa: CASSPDRVQYF
len: 14; j_gene: TRBJ2-1; abundance: -; d_gene: -; v_gene: TRBV2; CDR3nt: TGTGCCAGCATAAGGGAATCCTCCTACAATGAGCAGTTCTTC; CDR3aa: CASIRESSYNEQFF
len: 13; j_gene: TRBJ1-1; abundance: -; d_gene: -; v_gene: TRBV30; CDR3nt: TGTGCCTGGAATCGGGTACCAAACACTGAAGCTTTCTTT; CDR3aa: CAWNRVPNTEAFF
len: 17; j_gene: TRBJ1-1; abundance: -; d_gene: TRBD1; v_gene: TRBV11-2; CDR3nt: TGTGCCAGCAGCTTAGGGGACCGGACAGGGGGCCACACTGAAGCTTTCTTT; CDR3aa: CASSLGDRTGGHTEAFF
len: 17; j_gene: TRBJ2-2; abundance: -; d_gene: TRBD1; v_gene: TRBV5-4; CDR3nt: TGTGCCAGCAGCCCAACCCCGGACAGGGTGGGCACCGGGGAGCTGTTTTTT; CDR3aa: CASSPTPDRVGTGELFF
len: 14; j_gene: TRBJ2-3; abundance: -; d_gene: -; v_gene: TRBV5-1; CDR3nt: TGCGCCAGCAGCTTGGCAATCAACACAGATACGCAGTATTTT; CDR3aa: CASSLAINTDTQYF
len: 17; j_gene: TRBJ1-3; abundance: -; d_gene: TRBD1; v_gene: TRBV11-3; CDR3nt: TGTGCCAGCAGCCCCGGGACAGGGGCCAGCTCTGGAAACACCATATATTTT; CDR3aa: CASSPGTGASSGNTIYF
len: 13; j_gene: TRBJ1-1; abundance: few; d_gene: TRBD1; v_gene: TRBV18; CDR3nt: TGTGCCAGCTCACCGGACAGGGGCGGTGAAGCTTTCTTT; CDR3aa: CASSPDRGGEAFF
len: 16; j_gene: TRBJ2-7; abundance: -; d_gene: TRBD1; v_gene: TRBV19; CDR3nt: TGTGCCAGTAGTATGGCGGGACAGGGGATGGCCTACGAGCAGTACTTC; CDR3aa: CASSMAGQGMAYEQYF
len: 13; j_gene: TRBJ1-2; abundance: -; d_gene: -; v_gene: TRBV28; CDR3nt: TGTGCCAGCAGTTTATCTGGGGTCTATGGCTACACCTTC; CDR3aa: CASSLSGVYGYTF
len: 12; j_gene: TRBJ1-1; abundance: -; d_gene: -; v_gene: TRBV7-9; CDR3nt: TGTGCCAGCACCCCACGGGGGACTGAAGCTTTCTTT; CDR3aa: CASTPRGTEAFF
len: 14; j_gene: TRBJ2-7; abundance: -; d_gene: TRBD2; v_gene: TRBV9; CDR3nt: TGTGCCAGCAGCCCAGCAGCGGGAACTTACGAGCAGTACTTC; CDR3aa: CASSPAAGTYEQYF
len: 14; j_gene: TRBJ2-7; abundance: -; d_gene: -; v_gene: TRBV5-4; CDR3nt: TGTGCCAGCAGCCGTGGGTCCTCCGATGTAAAGCAGTACTTC; CDR3aa: CASSRGSSDVKQYF
len: 17; j_gene: TRBJ2-1; abundance: -; d_gene: -; v_gene: TRBV19; CDR3nt: TGTGCCAGTAGTATTCTCTCCTGGGGGCAGGGGTACAATGAGCAGTTCTTC; CDR3aa: CASSILSWGQGYNEQFF
len: 13; j_gene: TRBJ1-4; abundance: -; d_gene: -; v_gene: TRBV20-1; CDR3nt: TGCAGTGCTAGTAGGCAGGTTAATGAAAAACTGTTTTTT; CDR3aa: CSASRQVNEKLFF
len: 12; j_gene: TRBJ2-5; abundance: -; d_gene: -; v_gene: TRBV7-9; CDR3nt: TGTGCCAGCAGCCCGAGGGGGGAGACCCAGTACTTC; CDR3aa: CASSPRGETQYF
len: 16; j_gene: TRBJ2-2; abundance: -; d_gene: -; v_gene: TRBV28; CDR3nt: TGTGCCAGCACCGACCTCCGCCCAGGGAACACCGGGGAGCTGTTTTTT; CDR3aa: CASTDLRPGNTGELFF
len: 13; j_gene: TRBJ1-2; abundance: -; d_gene: -; v_gene: TRBV18; CDR3nt: TGTGCCAGCTCACCAGGACAGAACTATGGCTACACCTTC; CDR3aa: CASSPGQNYGYTF
len: 16; j_gene: TRBJ1-6; abundance: -; d_gene: -; v_gene: TRBV15; CDR3nt: TGTGCCACCAGCAGAGAACAGGGAAGCGGAGGTTCACCCCTCCACTTT; CDR3aa: CATSREQGSGGSPLHF
len: 16; j_gene: TRBJ1-2; abundance: -; d_gene: -; v_gene: TRBV30; CDR3nt: TGTGCCTGGAGTGTAAGGTTTCAGGGGCTCTCCTATGGCTACACCTTC; CDR3aa: CAWSVRFQGLSYGYTF
len: 16; j_gene: TRBJ1-2; abundance: once; d_gene: TRBD1; v_gene: TRBV28; CDR3nt: TGTGCCAGCAGTTTACGCCAGGGGGCGCTTGTCGATGGCTACACCTTC; CDR3aa: CASSLRQGALVDGYTF
len: 18; j_gene: TRBJ2-2; abundance: once; d_gene: TRBD1; v_gene: TRBV6-6; CDR3nt: TGTGCCAGCAGTCCCCGCGGGACAGGGGGACCAAACACCGGGGAGCTGTTTTTT; CDR3aa: CASSPRGTGGPNTGELFF
len: 13; j_gene: TRBJ2-7; abundance: -; d_gene: -; v_gene: TRBV28; CDR3nt: TGTGCCACCACCAGACAGGAACCCTACGAGCAGTACTTC; CDR3aa: CATTRQEPYEQYF
len: 12; j_gene: TRBJ2-7; abundance: -; d_gene: -; v_gene: TRBV6-1; CDR3nt: TGTGCCAGCAGTGAAGTCGGGTACGAGCAGTACTTC; CDR3aa: CASSEVGYEQYF
len: 18; j_gene: TRBJ2-1; abundance: -; d_gene: TRBD2; v_gene: TRBV9; CDR3nt: TGTGCCAGCAGCGTAGCCGGGACTAGTAAGCTCGTCAGCCCTGAGCAGTTCTTC; CDR3aa: CASSVAGTSKLVSPEQFF
len: 11; j_gene: TRBJ1-2; abundance: -; d_gene: -; v_gene: TRBV7-7; CDR3nt: TGTGCAACTAAAGGGGCCTATGGCTACACCTTC; CDR3aa: CATKGAYGYTF
len: 11; j_gene: TRBJ2-4; abundance: -; d_gene: -; v_gene: TRBV28; CDR3nt: TGTGCCAGCAGTTTACGAAACATTCAGTACTTC; CDR3aa: CASSLRNIQYF
len: 15; j_gene: TRBJ2-7; abundance: -; d_gene: TRBD2; v_gene: TRBV19; CDR3nt: TGTGCCAGTAGCCACCTAGCGGGAGGCTCCTACGAGCAGTACTTC; CDR3aa: CASSHLAGGSYEQYF